This T cell receptor (beta chain) derives from a study of neoadjuvant anti-PD-1 for oral cavity cancer. Study-wide results and limits: TCR analyses covered only a few patients per response group.

As concerns this clone: Its antigen is unidentified.

Germline CDR1 is SGHVS and CDR2 is FNYEAQ. The CDR3 has 15 amino acids. Trimming shortened V by 6 bases and J by 1 base, and 13 bases separated the two germline ends. This table comes from immunoSEQ multiplex PCR, and its TCRdb copy is limited to in-frame clones, with some not included. The table includes about 15,000 clones, roughly 69% detected once. The TCR sequence derives from a person between 40 and 79 years old with oral cavity squamous cell carcinoma. This chain connects TRBV7-6 to TRBJ2-1; D is perhaps TRBD1 or TRBD2 (5 bases each). The specimen was PBMCs, collected before nivolumab (anti-PD-1) treatment. The CDR3 DNA reads TGTGCCAGCAGGGGGGACCCCTTTTCCTACAATGAGCAGTTCTTC. This translates into CASRGDPFSYNEQFF.